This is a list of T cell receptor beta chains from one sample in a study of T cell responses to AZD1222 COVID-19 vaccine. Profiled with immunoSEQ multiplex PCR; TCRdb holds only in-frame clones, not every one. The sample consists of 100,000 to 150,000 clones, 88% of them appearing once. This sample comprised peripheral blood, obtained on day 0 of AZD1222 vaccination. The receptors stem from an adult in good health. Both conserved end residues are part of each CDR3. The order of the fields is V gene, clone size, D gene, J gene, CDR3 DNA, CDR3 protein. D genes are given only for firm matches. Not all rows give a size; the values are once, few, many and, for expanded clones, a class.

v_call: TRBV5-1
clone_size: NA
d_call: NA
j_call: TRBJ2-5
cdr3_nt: TGCGCCAGCAGCCCCTCTTCGGGGGAGACCCAGTACTTC
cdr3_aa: CASSPSSGETQYF

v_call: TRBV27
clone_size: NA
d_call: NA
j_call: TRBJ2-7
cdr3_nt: TGTGCCAGCAGTTTACGGGGGGACAAAACTTACGAGCAGTACTTC
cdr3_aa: CASSLRGDKTYEQYF

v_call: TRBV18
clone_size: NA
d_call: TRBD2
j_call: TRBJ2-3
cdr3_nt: TGTGCCAGCTCCTTGGGACTAGCCAGCACAGATACGCAGTATTTT
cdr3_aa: CASSLGLASTDTQYF

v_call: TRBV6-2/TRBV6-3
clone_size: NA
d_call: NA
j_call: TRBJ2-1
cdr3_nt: TGTGCCAGCAGTTACTCGAAAATCGGCCTCAATGAGCAGTTCTTC
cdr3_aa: CASSYSKIGLNEQFF

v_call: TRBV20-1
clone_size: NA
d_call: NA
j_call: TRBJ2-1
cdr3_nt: TGCAGTGCTAAACTGTACAATGAGCAGTTCTTC
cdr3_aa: CSAKLYNEQFF

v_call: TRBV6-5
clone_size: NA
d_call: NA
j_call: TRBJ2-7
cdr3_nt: TGTGCCAGCAGCCGTACTCAGTACGAGCAGTACTTC
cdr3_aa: CASSRTQYEQYF

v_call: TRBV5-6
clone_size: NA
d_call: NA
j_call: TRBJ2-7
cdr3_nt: TGTGCCAGCAGCCCCGAACCGGCAGTTGGGCACTACGAGCAGTACTTC
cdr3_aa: CASSPEPAVGHYEQYF

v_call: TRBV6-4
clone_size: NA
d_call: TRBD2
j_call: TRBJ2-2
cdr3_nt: TGTGCCAGCAGTGACTCTCGAGCGGGGGCCTCGAACACCGGGGAGCTGTTTTTT
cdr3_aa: CASSDSRAGASNTGELFF

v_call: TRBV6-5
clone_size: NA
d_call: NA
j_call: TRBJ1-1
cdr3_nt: TGTGCCAGCAGTTCCGGACAGTGGCTAATGAACACTGAAGCTTTCTTT
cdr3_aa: CASSSGQWLMNTEAFF

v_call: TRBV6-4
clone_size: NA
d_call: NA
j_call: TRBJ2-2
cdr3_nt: TGTGCCAGCAGTGGCCTGCCCGGCGGTCCCGGGGAGCTGTTTTTT
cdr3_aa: CASSGLPGGPGELFF

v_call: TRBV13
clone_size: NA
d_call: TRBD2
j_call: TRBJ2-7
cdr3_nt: TGTGCCAGCAGCCCACTAGCGGGGGTAACTAGTAGGCACGAGCAGTACTTC
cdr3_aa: CASSPLAGVTSRHEQYF

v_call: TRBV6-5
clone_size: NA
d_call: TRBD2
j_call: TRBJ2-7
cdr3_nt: TGTGCCAGCTCAGTAGCGGGAGATTTCTACGAGCAGTACTTC
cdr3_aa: CASSVAGDFYEQYF

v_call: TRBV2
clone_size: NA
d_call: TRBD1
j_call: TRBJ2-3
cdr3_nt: TGTGCCAGCAGTGAAAGGGTGGGGACAGACACAGATACGCAGTATTTT
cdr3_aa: CASSERVGTDTDTQYF

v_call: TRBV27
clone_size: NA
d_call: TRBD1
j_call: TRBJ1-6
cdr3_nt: TGTGCCAGCAGACCGCTTCCGGGACAGGGTCTCAATTCACCCCTCCACTTT
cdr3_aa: CASRPLPGQGLNSPLHF

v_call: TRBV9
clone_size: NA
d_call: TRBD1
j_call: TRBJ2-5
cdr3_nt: TGTGCCAGCAGCGCTCTAACAGGGGGCGGGCAAGAGACCCAGTACTTC
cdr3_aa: CASSALTGGGQETQYF

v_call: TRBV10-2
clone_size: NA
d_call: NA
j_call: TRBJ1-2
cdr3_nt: TGCGCCAGCAGTGATCCCGGGGGCGAGGGCTACACCTTC
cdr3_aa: CASSDPGGEGYTF

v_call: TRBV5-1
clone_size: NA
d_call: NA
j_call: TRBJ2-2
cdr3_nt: TGCGCCAGCAGCTTGGCCGAGGGGGGCCACTCCTCCGGGGAGCTGTTTTTT
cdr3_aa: CASSLAEGGHSSGELFF

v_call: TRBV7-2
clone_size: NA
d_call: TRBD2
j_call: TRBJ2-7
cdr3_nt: TGTGCCAGCAGGCCTGGGGGGACTAGCGGATCCTCCTACGAGCAGTACTTC
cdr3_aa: CASRPGGTSGSSYEQYF

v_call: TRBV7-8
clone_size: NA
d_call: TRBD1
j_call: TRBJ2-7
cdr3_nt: TGTGCCAGCAGCTTAAGAACAGGGGGAACTCCTACTGGGGAGCAGTACTTC
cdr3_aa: CASSLRTGGTPTGEQYF

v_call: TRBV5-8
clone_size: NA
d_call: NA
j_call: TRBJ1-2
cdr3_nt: TGTGCCAGCAGCTTCTTCCAGGGAGGCGGCTACACCTTC
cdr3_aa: CASSFFQGGGYTF

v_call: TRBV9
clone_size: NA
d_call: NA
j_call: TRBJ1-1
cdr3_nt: TGTGCCAGCAGCGTAGGCACCTCGCTCATGAACACTGAAGCTTTCTTT
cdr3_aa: CASSVGTSLMNTEAFF

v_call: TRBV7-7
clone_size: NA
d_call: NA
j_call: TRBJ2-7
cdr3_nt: TGTGCTAGCAGCCCAGGACAGAACTCCTACGAGCAGTACTTC
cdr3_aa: CASSPGQNSYEQYF

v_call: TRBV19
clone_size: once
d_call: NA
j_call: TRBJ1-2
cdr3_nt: TGTGCCAGTTCGGGGCCCGGGTCGGACAGTTTTTATGGCTACACCTTC
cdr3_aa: CASSGPGSDSFYGYTF

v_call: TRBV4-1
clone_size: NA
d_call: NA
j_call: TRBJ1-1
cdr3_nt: TGCGCCAGCAGCCGAGGAGGGAACACTGAAGCTTTCTTT
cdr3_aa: CASSRGGNTEAFF

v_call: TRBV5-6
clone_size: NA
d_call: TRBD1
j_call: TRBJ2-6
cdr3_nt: TGTGCCACCTACAGGGGGGCCTTCTCTGGGGCCAACGTCCTGACTTTC
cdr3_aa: CATYRGAFSGANVLTF

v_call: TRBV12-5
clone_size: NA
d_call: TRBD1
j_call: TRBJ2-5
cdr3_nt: TGTGCTAGTGGATCGCCCGGGACAGGGGGCCGAGAGACCCAGTACTTC
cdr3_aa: CASGSPGTGGRETQYF

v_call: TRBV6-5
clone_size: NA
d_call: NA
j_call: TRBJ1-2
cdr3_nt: TGTGCCAGCAGCGACCGGACGGATAGTAACTATGGCTACACCTTC
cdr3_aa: CASSDRTDSNYGYTF

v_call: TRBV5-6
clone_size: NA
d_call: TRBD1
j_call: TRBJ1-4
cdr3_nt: TGTGCCAGCAGTTATTTACCGGGACAGGGGGATGAAAAACTGTTTTTT
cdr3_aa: CASSYLPGQGDEKLFF

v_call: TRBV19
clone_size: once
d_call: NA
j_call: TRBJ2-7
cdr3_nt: TGTGCCAGTAGTATAGGCGGAATAGGGCCTACGGAGCAGTACTTC
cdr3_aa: CASSIGGIGPTEQYF

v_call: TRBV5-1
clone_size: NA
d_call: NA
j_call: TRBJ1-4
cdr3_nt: TGCGCCAGCAGCTTGGGGGCGTTAGCAACTAATGAAAAACTGTTTTTT
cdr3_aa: CASSLGALATNEKLFF

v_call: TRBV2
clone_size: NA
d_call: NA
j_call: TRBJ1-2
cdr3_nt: TGTGCCAGCAGGGAGGACGGAGCCCAGAATTATGGCTACACCTTC
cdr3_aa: CASREDGAQNYGYTF

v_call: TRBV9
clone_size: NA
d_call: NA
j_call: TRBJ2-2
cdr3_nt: TGTGCCAGCAGCGTAGCCGGGGTAACCGGGGAGCTGTTTTTT
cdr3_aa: CASSVAGVTGELFF

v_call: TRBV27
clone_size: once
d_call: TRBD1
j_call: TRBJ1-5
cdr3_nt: TGTGCCAGCAGTTTATCGACCCAATCGGGACAGGGAAGGGCTAGCAATCAGCCCCAGCATTTT
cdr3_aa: CASSLSTQSGQGRASNQPQHF

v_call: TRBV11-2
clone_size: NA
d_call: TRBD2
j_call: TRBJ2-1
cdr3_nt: TGTGCCAGCAGCATAGGACTAGCGGGAATTACGCAGTTCTTC
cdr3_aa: CASSIGLAGITQFF

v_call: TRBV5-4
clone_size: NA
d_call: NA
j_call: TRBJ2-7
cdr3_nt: TGTGCCAGCAGCACGAAAGGGGGGGGGCTCCCCGAGCAGTACTTC
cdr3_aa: CASSTKGGGLPEQYF

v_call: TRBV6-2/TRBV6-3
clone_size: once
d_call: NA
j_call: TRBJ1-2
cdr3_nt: TGTGCCAGCAGTTACTACCCGGACGGCAAACTCTATGGCTACACCTTC
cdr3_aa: CASSYYPDGKLYGYTF

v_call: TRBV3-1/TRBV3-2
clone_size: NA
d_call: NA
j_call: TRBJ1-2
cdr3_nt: TGTGCCAGCACGCGGGGGGGCTATGGCTACACCTTC
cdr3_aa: CASTRGGYGYTF

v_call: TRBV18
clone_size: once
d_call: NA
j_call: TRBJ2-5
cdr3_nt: TGTGCCAGCTCACCCAAAACTGGTGACGGCTCTCAAGAGACCCAGTACTTC
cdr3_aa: CASSPKTGDGSQETQYF

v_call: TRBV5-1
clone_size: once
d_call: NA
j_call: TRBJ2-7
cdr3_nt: TGCGCCAGCAGCTGGGGCAATCGGGGTTCCTACGAGCAGTACTTC
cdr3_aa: CASSWGNRGSYEQYF

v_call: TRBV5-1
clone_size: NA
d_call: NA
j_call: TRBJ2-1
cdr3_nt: TGCGCCAGCACCAAAGAGGGAAACAATGAGCAGTTCTTC
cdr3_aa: CASTKEGNNEQFF